What follows are 8 T cell receptor beta chains derived from one specimen sequenced in a study of human T cells and chemical hapten exposure. Using its own MiXCR run on the RACE reads, TCRdb lists one record per CDR3 protein. The sample records 96,000 or so distinct CDR3 sequences, 9.3% being singletons. Time point in this sample: patch test 2, 6 weeks after DPC sensitization. Indicated treatment: therapeutic diphenylcyclopropenone sensitization with weekly scalp DPC. The sequences come from whole blood, collected in connection with sensitization to the hapten diphenylcyclopropenone (DPC). The receptors originated from a woman between 35 and 50 years old with alopecia areata. Some clones in this sample may be carry-over from other donors' samples.

The gene calls are TRBV4-1 and TRBJ2-5, with 15 bases matching TRBD2. With V trimmed by 0 bases and J by 2 bases, 4 bases remained unmatched. The CDR3 contains 18 residues. The germline gives CDR1 MGHRA, CDR2 YSYEKL. In nucleotides, the CDR3 is TGCGCCAGCAGCCAAGATTTAGGACTAGCGGGAGGGCAAGAGACCCAGTACTTC. This translates into CASSQDLGLAGGQETQYF.

This clonotype was detected ten times or more. The chain carries TRBV12-3 or TRBV12-4 and TRBJ2-1, with 7 bases fitting TRBD2. Trimming removed 10 bases from V and 8 bases from J; junction bases left unmatched: 11. This CDR3 is 13 amino acids long. This CDR3 is CAIRTREVDEQFF. CDR3 in DNA: TGTGCCATAAGGACTAGGGAGGTCGATGAGCAGTTCTTC.

The chain couples TRBV27 to TRBJ2-1; D is perhaps TRBD2 (6 bases). Germline V gives CDR1 MNHEY, CDR2 SMNVEV (reference sequence). Trimming pared 7 bases from V and 8 bases from J, leaving 18 bases between. The CDR3 length is 14 residues. The CDR3 loop reads CASKAGYPLDEQFF. The CDR3, as DNA: TGTGCCAGCAAAGCGGGCTACCCTTTGGATGAGCAGTTCTTC.

Note on this clonotype: The junction differs from germline at one of its ends, possibly a read error. This chain connects TRBV20-1 to TRBJ2-3; 8 bases align to TRBD2. CDR3 length: 14 amino acids. CDR1 is DFQATT, CDR2 SNEGSKA, per germline (reference sequence). DNA for the CDR3: TGCAGTGCCCCTGATTGGACTAGCAGAGATACGCAGTATTTT. Translation gives CSAPDWTSRDTQYF.

This chain uses TRBV2 with TRBJ2-5; TRBD1 matches at 10 bases. V shed 5 bases, J shed 6 bases, and the junction held 6 bases outside the gene matches. The CDR3 is 14 residues long. The germline V gene has CDR1 SNHLY and CDR2 FYNNEI. The chain's CDR3 is CASSTGTGEQTQYF. Written as DNA, the CDR3 is TGTGCCAGCAGTACCGGGACAGGGGAACAGACCCAGTACTTC.

The V call is TRBV18, the J call TRBJ2-3; D may be TRBD1 or TRBD2 (5 bases each). V shed 1 base and J shed 2 bases, with 13 bases lying between them. This CDR3 comprises 16 residues. Germline values: CDR1 KGHSH, CDR2 LQKENI. The CDR3 region has the DNA TGTGCCAGCTCACCACTCGGGACCCCCAACACAGATACGCAGTATTTT. It yields the protein CASSPLGTPNTDTQYF.

This clonotype appeared a few times. The rearrangement uses TRBV6-2 or TRBV6-3 and TRBJ2-7, with TRBD2 matching over 7 bases. V shed 7 bases and J 2 bases; nucleotides not matched to a gene: 8. The CDR3 spans 14 residues. Per germline, CDR1 MNHEY and CDR2 SVGEGT. CDR3 sequence (DNA): TGTGCCAGCAATCTTCTCGGACTAGCCTACGAGCAGTACTTC. It yields the protein CASNLLGLAYEQYF.

This clonotype has at least ten counts. This chain uses TRBV21-1 with TRBJ2-7; the D call in the table, TRBD1, was not verified against the DNA. TRBV21-1 counts as a pseudogene. CDR3 size: 17 residues. The CDR3 sequence: CASSKTRGSRIVYEQYF. CDR3 DNA sequence: TGTGCCAGCAGCAAGACCCGGGGAAGTCGGATCGTCTACGAGCAGTACTTC.